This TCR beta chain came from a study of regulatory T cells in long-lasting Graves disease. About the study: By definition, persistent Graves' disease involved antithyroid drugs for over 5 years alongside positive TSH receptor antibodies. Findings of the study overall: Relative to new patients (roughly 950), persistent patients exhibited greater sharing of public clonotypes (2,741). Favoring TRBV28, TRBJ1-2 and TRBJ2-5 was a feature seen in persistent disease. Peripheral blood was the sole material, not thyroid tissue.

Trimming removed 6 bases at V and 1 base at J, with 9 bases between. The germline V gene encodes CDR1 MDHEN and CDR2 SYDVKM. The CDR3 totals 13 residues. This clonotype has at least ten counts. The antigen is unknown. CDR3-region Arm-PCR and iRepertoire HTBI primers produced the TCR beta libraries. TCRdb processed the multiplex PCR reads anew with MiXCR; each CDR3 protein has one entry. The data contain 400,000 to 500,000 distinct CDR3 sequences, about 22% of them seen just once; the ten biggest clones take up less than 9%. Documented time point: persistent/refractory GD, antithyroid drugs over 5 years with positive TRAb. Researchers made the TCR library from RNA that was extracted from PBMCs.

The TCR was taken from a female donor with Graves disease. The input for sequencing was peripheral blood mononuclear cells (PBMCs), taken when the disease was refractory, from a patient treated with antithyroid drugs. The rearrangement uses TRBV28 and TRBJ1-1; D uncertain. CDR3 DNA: TGTGCCAGCAGCCACCTACAGAACACTGAAGCTTTCTTT. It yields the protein CASSHLQNTEAFF.